This T cell receptor (beta chain) was captured by sequencing in a study of PD-1 blockade in classical Hodgkin lymphoma. Overall study findings and caveats: TCR diversity at baseline was reported to be reduced in newly diagnosed patients relative to healthy donors.

The germline gives CDR1 SGHNT, CDR2 YYREEE (reference sequence). The CDR3 loop spans 15 amino acids. V lost 5 bases and J lost 4; bases outside the gene matches: 5. Using immunoSEQ multiplex PCR, the repertoire was profiled, and TCRdb retains in-frame clones only, with some absent. Here the sample spans some 96,000 clones, 80% to 85% being singletons. A word on this clone: Antigen specificity is unknown.

Brentuximab vedotin exposure varied among the patients, all of whom had relapsed after autologous stem cell transplantation. The sample was peripheral blood mononuclear cells (PBMCs), taken at baseline. The sequence was collected from a human donor with classical Hodgkin lymphoma. The V call is TRBV5-4, the J call TRBJ2-5, with TRBD2 matching 13 bases. CDR3 DNA sequence: TGTGCCAGCAGTCTAAGACTAGCGGGAGGAGAGACCCAGTACTTC. Translating gives CASSLRLAGGETQYF.